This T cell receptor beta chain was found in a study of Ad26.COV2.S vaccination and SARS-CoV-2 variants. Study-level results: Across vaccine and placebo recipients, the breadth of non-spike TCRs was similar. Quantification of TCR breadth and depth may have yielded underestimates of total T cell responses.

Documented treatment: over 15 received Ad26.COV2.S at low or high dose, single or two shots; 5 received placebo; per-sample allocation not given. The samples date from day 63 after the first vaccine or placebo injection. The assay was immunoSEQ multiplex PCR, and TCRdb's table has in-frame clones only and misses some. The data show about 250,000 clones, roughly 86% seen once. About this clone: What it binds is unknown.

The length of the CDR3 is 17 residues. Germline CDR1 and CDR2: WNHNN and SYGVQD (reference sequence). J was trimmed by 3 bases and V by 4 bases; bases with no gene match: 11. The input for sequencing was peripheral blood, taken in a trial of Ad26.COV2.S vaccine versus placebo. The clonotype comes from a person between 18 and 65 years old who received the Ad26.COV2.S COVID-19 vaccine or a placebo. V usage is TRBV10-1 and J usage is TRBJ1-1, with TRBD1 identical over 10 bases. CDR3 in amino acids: CASSGTGGEDSDTEAFF. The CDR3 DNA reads TGCGCCAGCAGTGGGACAGGGGGAGAAGACAGTGACACTGAAGCTTTCTTT.